This T cell receptor beta chain comes out of a study of blood T cells in healthy people across ages. Caucasian individuals from Russia who were healthy and aged roughly 6 to 90 acted as donors. Per individual sample, total RNA of at least 6 micrograms was extracted. About this clonotype: The antigen is undetermined.

It was with a sample-barcoded 5' primer and a J-beta primer mix that a second PCR of about 6 to 12 cycles was run. TCRdb analysed the 5' RACE reads with MiXCR anew, one entry per CDR3 protein. Of 1.5 million to 2 million distinct CDR3 sequences in the sample, roughly 28% were seen once. The CDR3 consists of 14 residues. CDR1 and CDR2 from the germline V gene are MNHNS and SASEGT. The ends were cut back, 2 bases at V and 0 bases at J, with 7 bases in the middle. Study results and caveats: Because sorting was not performed, PBMCs prevented conclusive naive versus antigen-experienced comparison.

The receptor comes from a woman in her twenties or thirties in good health. The sample comprised blood. The rearrangement links TRBV6-1 to TRBJ2-5; TRBD1 might be the D (6 bases). The CDR3 sequence is CASSERDNQETQYF. In DNA form, the CDR3 reads TGTGCCAGCAGTGAACGGGACAACCAAGAGACCCAGTACTTC.